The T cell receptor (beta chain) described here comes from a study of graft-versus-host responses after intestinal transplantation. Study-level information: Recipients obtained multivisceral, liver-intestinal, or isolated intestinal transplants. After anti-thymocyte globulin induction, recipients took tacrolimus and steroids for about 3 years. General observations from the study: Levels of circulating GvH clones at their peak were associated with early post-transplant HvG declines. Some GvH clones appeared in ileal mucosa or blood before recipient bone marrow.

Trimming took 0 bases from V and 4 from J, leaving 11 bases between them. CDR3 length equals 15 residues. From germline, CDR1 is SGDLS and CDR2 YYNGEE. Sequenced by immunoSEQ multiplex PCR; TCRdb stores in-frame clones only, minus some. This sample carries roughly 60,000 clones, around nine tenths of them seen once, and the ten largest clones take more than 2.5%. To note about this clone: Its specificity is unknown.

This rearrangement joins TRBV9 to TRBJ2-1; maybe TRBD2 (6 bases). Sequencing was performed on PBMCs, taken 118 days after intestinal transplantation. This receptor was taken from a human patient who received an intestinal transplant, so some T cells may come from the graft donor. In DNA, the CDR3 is TGTGCCAGCAGCGTAGCTGGGGCGGGATACAATGAGCAGTTCTTC. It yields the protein CASSVAGAGYNEQFF.